Listed below are T cell receptor beta chains from one sample, sequenced in a study of PD-L1 blockade in urothelial cancer. Profiling relied on immunoSEQ multiplex PCR, and the TCRdb table lists in-frame clones only, not all of them. The repertoire includes about 29,000 clones, roughly 86% of them detected once, and roughly 3% sits in the top ten. This specimen was PBMCs, taken around atezolizumab (anti-PD-L1) treatment. These receptors were collected from a man aged 45 to 65 with urothelial cancer. CDR3s leave out the opening cysteine and the closing phenylalanine or tryptophan. Part of the rows lack a size; the others show once, few, many or a class for expanded clones.

abundance: -
j_gene: TRBJ2-1
v_gene: TRBV5-6
CDR3aa: ASSLTGQEQF

abundance: -
j_gene: TRBJ1-4
v_gene: TRBV27
CDR3aa: ASSSRQGREKLF

abundance: -
j_gene: TRBJ2-5
v_gene: TRBV29-1
CDR3aa: SLTLLETQY

abundance: -
j_gene: TRBJ1-3
v_gene: TRBV2
CDR3aa: ASSARQGARNTIY

abundance: -
j_gene: TRBJ2-3
v_gene: TRBV28
CDR3aa: ASSPSVTSTDTQY

abundance: -
j_gene: TRBJ2-1
v_gene: TRBV5-1
CDR3aa: ASSWTGGSEQF

abundance: -
j_gene: TRBJ1-1
v_gene: TRBV19
CDR3aa: ASTPHPREEAF

abundance: once
j_gene: TRBJ2-7
v_gene: TRBV6-5
CDR3aa: ASSEPGGGGQY

abundance: -
j_gene: TRBJ2-3
v_gene: TRBV5-1
CDR3aa: ASSPIRAGTDTQY

abundance: -
j_gene: TRBJ2-3
v_gene: TRBV7-6
CDR3aa: ASSLVGTGGTDTQY

abundance: -
j_gene: TRBJ2-2
v_gene: TRBV15
CDR3aa: ATSRAPRGDTGELF

abundance: -
j_gene: TRBJ2-3
v_gene: TRBV5-1
CDR3aa: ASSLRWTSRTDTQY

abundance: -
j_gene: TRBJ2-7
v_gene: TRBV28
CDR3aa: ASSLLPTEQY

abundance: once
j_gene: TRBJ2-1
v_gene: TRBV10-1
CDR3aa: ASGTVPNEQF

abundance: once
j_gene: TRBJ2-5
v_gene: TRBV14
CDR3aa: ASSQWRGETQY

abundance: -
j_gene: TRBJ2-5
v_gene: TRBV25-1
CDR3aa: ASSDPDYGSQETQY

abundance: -
j_gene: TRBJ1-3
v_gene: TRBV7-8
CDR3aa: ASSLERGIGNTIY

abundance: -
j_gene: TRBJ2-2
v_gene: TRBV5-1
CDR3aa: ASTRGTSGSGGELF

abundance: few
j_gene: TRBJ2-5
v_gene: TRBV5-4
CDR3aa: ASSLRTRVKETQY

abundance: -
j_gene: TRBJ2-7
v_gene: TRBV2
CDR3aa: ASTTGGAWSYEQY

abundance: -
j_gene: TRBJ2-6
v_gene: TRBV7-9
CDR3aa: ASSSRAGTALSGANVLT

abundance: -
j_gene: TRBJ2-1
v_gene: TRBV4-2
CDR3aa: ASSQDASGGANEQF

abundance: -
j_gene: TRBJ2-6
v_gene: TRBV14
CDR3aa: ASSQRVLLSGANVLT

abundance: -
j_gene: TRBJ2-1
v_gene: TRBV11-2
CDR3aa: ASMGRERLNEQF

abundance: -
j_gene: TRBJ2-1
v_gene: TRBV5-6
CDR3aa: ASSLPAGPEQF

abundance: -
j_gene: TRBJ1-4
v_gene: TRBV7-9
CDR3aa: ASSLGTGWDEKLF

abundance: -
j_gene: TRBJ1-4
v_gene: TRBV7-9
CDR3aa: ASSLVDSFRGEKLF

abundance: -
j_gene: TRBJ2-1
v_gene: TRBV18
CDR3aa: ASSLLEGGFNNEQF

abundance: -
j_gene: TRBJ2-3
v_gene: TRBV9
CDR3aa: ASSFAERGSTDTQY

abundance: -
j_gene: TRBJ2-7
v_gene: TRBV5-1
CDR3aa: ASSSEASYEQY

abundance: -
j_gene: TRBJ2-1
v_gene: TRBV27
CDR3aa: ASSQTSGRNNEQF

abundance: -
j_gene: TRBJ1-1
v_gene: TRBV5-1
CDR3aa: ASSLDSRQNTEAF

abundance: -
j_gene: TRBJ1-2
v_gene: TRBV27
CDR3aa: ASRTNQGYT

abundance: -
j_gene: TRBJ2-1
v_gene: TRBV7-3
CDR3aa: ASSRDRGAYNEQF

abundance: -
j_gene: TRBJ2-5
v_gene: TRBV25-1
CDR3aa: ASSGWTGGLETQY

abundance: -
j_gene: TRBJ2-7
v_gene: TRBV7-8
CDR3aa: ASSLHPPGPTTSYEQY

abundance: -
j_gene: TRBJ2-5
v_gene: TRBV6-5
CDR3aa: ASSYRDTKETQY

abundance: -
j_gene: TRBJ2-5
v_gene: TRBV7-2
CDR3aa: ASSFWTSGVVETQY

abundance: -
j_gene: TRBJ1-4
v_gene: TRBV5-4
CDR3aa: ASSLVGEKLF

abundance: -
j_gene: TRBJ2-5
v_gene: TRBV7-6
CDR3aa: ASSGEGVGETQY

abundance: -
j_gene: TRBJ2-1
v_gene: TRBV15
CDR3aa: ATSRAGGAHEQF

abundance: -
j_gene: TRBJ1-2
v_gene: TRBV28
CDR3aa: ASGLGQTRVPYGYT

abundance: -
j_gene: TRBJ2-3
v_gene: TRBV18
CDR3aa: ASSPLGQATGLAGDTQY

abundance: few
j_gene: TRBJ2-2
v_gene: TRBV6-5
CDR3aa: ASSYSGADTGELF

abundance: -
j_gene: TRBJ2-4
v_gene: TRBV28
CDR3aa: ASRPGQGAKNIQY

abundance: -
j_gene: TRBJ1-5
v_gene: TRBV5-5
CDR3aa: ASSLAGRNQPQH

abundance: -
j_gene: TRBJ2-7
v_gene: TRBV6-1
CDR3aa: ASSERGPSGEQY

abundance: -
j_gene: TRBJ2-7
v_gene: TRBV19
CDR3aa: ASSPRQWTSYEQY

abundance: once
j_gene: TRBJ2-7
v_gene: TRBV9
CDR3aa: ASSPGGGYEQY

abundance: -
j_gene: TRBJ2-3
v_gene: TRBV5-1
CDR3aa: ASSPGGILDTQY

abundance: -
j_gene: TRBJ2-7
v_gene: TRBV9
CDR3aa: ASSAGQGPAYEQY

abundance: -
j_gene: TRBJ2-2
v_gene: TRBV6-4
CDR3aa: ASSSGQPGELF